This T cell receptor (beta chain) was found in a study of cytomegalovirus exposure and HLA in healthy donors. For the study at large: In a previous analysis, around 120 million unique TCR beta sequences were found from 170 million or so T cells.

PCR amplification relied on 60 Vbeta primers (plus 13 Jbeta primers). Clones were read by immunoSEQ multiplex PCR, and TCRdb kept only the in-frame ones, dropping some. The sample includes about 83,000 clones, roughly 80% of them seen just once. As concerns this clone: No antigen is known for it.

This CDR3 is 13 amino acids long. V gave up 5 bases and J gave up 8 bases, with 13 bases separating them. Germline CDR1 reads SGHTA; CDR2 reads FQGTGA. The study, taken as a whole, reports: Per published reports, the classifier diagnosed cytomegalovirus status with high specificity and sensitivity.

V and J are TRBV7-3 and TRBJ2-1; perhaps TRBD2 as D (6 bases). This clonotype was obtained from a young woman in good health and CMV-seronegative. The sequencing sample was made of PBMCs. The CDR3 loop is CASSLTSLDEQFF. CDR3 nucleotide sequence: TGTGCCAGCAGCCTGACTAGTCTCGATGAGCAGTTCTTC.